Below are 26 T cell receptor beta chains sequenced from a single sample in a study of molecular identifiers for immune sequencing clone quantification. TCRdb ran MiXCR on the PCR reads and lists one entry per CDR3 protein. The table shows about 640,000 distinct CDR3 sequences, with around 20% occurring only once. Sequenced input: naive CD8+ T cells from blood, with Jurkat cell RNA spiked in. Subset defined: FACS-sorted CD8+CD4-CCR7+CD45RA+ naive T cells. These receptors originate from a human donor in good health. Some libraries in this study had Jurkat cell RNA spiked in.

As regards this clonotype: One base away lies a much larger clone, so this may be a sequencing read error. CDR3 sequence reads: CASSLEGLPTEAYF. The DNA for the CDR3 is TGTGCCAGCAGCTTGGAGGGGTTGCCCACTGAAGCTTACTTT. The chain carries TRBV5-6 and TRBJ1-1; a possible D gene is TRBD1 (5 bases). The CDR3 covers 14 residues. Germline lookup yields CDR1 SGHDT and CDR2 YYEEEE. Supplemented by reference TRBV5-6 and TRBJ1-1, the full variable domain reads DAGVTQSPTHLIKTRGQQVTLRCSPKSGHDTVSWYQQALGQGPQFIFQYYEEEERQRGNFPDRFSGHQFPNYSSELNVNALLLGDSALYLCASSLEGLPTEAYFGQGTRLTVV.

There are many counts of this clonotype. The genes are TRBV20-1 and TRBJ2-5; D assignment may be TRBD1 or TRBD2 (5 bases each). V shed 6 bases and J shed 2 bases, with 22 bases lying between them. Germline V gives CDR1 DFQATT, CDR2 SNEGSKA (reference sequence). This CDR3 comprises 16 residues. The CDR3, as DNA: TGCAGTGCCCCAGAGGGGTTGAGCCGACAACAAGAGACCCAGTACTTC. Encoded protein: CSAPEGLSRQQETQYF.

This clonotype has only a few counts. The J gene is TRBJ1-2, the V gene TRBV2; 8 bases agree with TRBD1. Trimming took 3 bases from V and 5 from J; bases not matched to a gene: 5. There are 14 residues in the CDR3. CDR1 and CDR2 (germline): SNHLY, FYNNEI. The chain's CDR3 is CASSDAGGGYGYTF. CDR3 DNA sequence: TGTGCCAGCAGTGATGCAGGGGGCGGGTATGGCTACACCTTC.

The rearrangement links TRBV12-3 or TRBV12-4 to TRBJ1-5; D gene ambiguous. The J call may not be correct, given that the DNA end is closer to TRBJ2-3. The CDR3 is 16 amino acids. The CDR3 region is CASSFNPGRRNQPQYF. The CDR3, as DNA: TGTGCCAGCAGTTTTAATCCGGGCAGGCGCAATCAGCCCCAGTATTTT.

The sample holds a few counts of this clonotype. The chain combines TRBV3-1 with TRBJ1-2; possible D gene TRBD1, 6 bases. Germline V gene sequence: CDR1 LGHDT, CDR2 YNNKEL (reference sequence). V lost 0 bases and J lost 2, with 16 bases in between. The CDR3 has 17 residues. CDR3 protein: CASSQEDRNHFNYGYTF. The CDR3 DNA reads as TGTGCCAGCAGCCAAGAGGACAGAAATCACTTCAACTATGGCTACACCTTC.

This clonotype was observed many times. The chain joins TRBV7-9 to TRBJ1-5; 7 positions agree with TRBD1. J was trimmed by 7 bases and V by 4 bases; bases with no gene match: 10. Germline-derived CDR1 and CDR2 are SEHNR and FQNEAQ (reference sequence). The CDR3 spans 15 residues. CDR3 protein: CASSSDRDSGQPQHF. As DNA, the CDR3 is TGTGCCAGCAGCTCCGACAGGGATTCTGGCCAGCCCCAGCATTTT.

This chain uses TRBV30 with TRBJ1-3, with D possibly being TRBD1 (5 bases). The germline CDR1 and CDR2 sequences are GTSNPN and SVGIG (reference sequence). The CDR3 covers 12 residues. The V and J ends lost 5 bases and 0 bases respectively, with 5 bases between them. The CDR3, as DNA: TGTGCCTGGGACAGCTCTGGAAACACCATATATTTT. Protein sequence: CAWDSSGNTIYF.

This clonotype showed up many times. This chain uses TRBV13 with TRBJ1-1; 8 bases match TRBD1. Trimming removed 5 bases from V and 5 bases from J; junction bases left unmatched: 7. Germline CDR1 is PRHDT and CDR2 is FYEKMQ (reference sequence). CDR3 length equals 14 residues. CDR3 in DNA: TGTGCCAGCAGCCCGGACAGGGCTTCAACTGAAGCTTTCTTT. It specifies CASSPDRASTEAFF.

This clonotype has just one count. The chain carries TRBV20-1 and TRBJ1-3, with D uncertain. V was pared by 8 bases and J by 1 base, with 15 bases between. CDR1 and CDR2 from the germline V gene are DFQATT and SNEGSKA (reference sequence). The CDR3 length is 14 residues. CDR3 sequence: CSTVRPGSGNTIYF. In DNA, the CDR3 is TGCAGTACCGTTCGGCCCGGTTCTGGAAACACCATATATTTT.

In this sample, this clonotype turned up many times. The chain combines TRBV20-1 with TRBJ2-7; D gene ambiguous. The V end was cut by 2 bases, the J end by 3 bases, with 11 bases between. Germline values: CDR1 DFQATT, CDR2 SNEGSKA (reference sequence). CDR3 length: 13 residues. The CDR3 loop is CSARLPASYEQYF. The DNA for the CDR3 is TGCAGTGCTAGACTCCCCGCGAGCTACGAGCAGTACTTC.

This clonotype came up many times. J is TRBJ2-3 and V is TRBV6-5; D is uncertain. The ends were cut back, 2 bases at V and 4 bases at J, with 7 bases in the middle. This CDR3 is built from 13 residues. CDR1 MNHEY and CDR2 SVGAGI come from the germline V gene. The CDR3 DNA is TGTGCCAGCAGTTACATCCACGCAGATACGCAGTATTTT. Translating gives CASSYIHADTQYF.

There are a few counts of this clonotype. CDR3 loop: CASSLVGESSYNEQFF. The CDR3 bases are TGTGCCAGCAGCTTGGTCGGAGAGAGCTCCTACAATGAGCAGTTCTTC. The J gene is TRBJ2-1, the V gene TRBV5-4; D not resolved. V was pared by 0 bases and J by 0 bases, with 10 bases between. The CDR3 is 16 amino acids. Germline lookup yields CDR1 SGHNT and CDR2 YYREEE (reference sequence). Complete variable domain (other parts from reference TRBV5-4 and TRBJ2-1): ETGVTQSPTHLIKTRGQQVTLRCSSQSGHNTVSWYQQALGQGPQFIFQYYREEENGRGNFPPRFSGLQFPNYSSELNVNALELDDSALYLCASSLVGESSYNEQFFGPGTRLTVL.

This clonotype was found many times. This rearrangement joins TRBV4-3 to TRBJ2-1; TRBD2 is a possible D gene (6 bases). V was shortened by 0 bases and J by 5 bases, with 14 bases between the two germline ends. Germline assignment: CDR1 LGHNA and CDR2 YSLEER. The CDR3 is 16 residues long. CDR3 nucleotides: TGCGCCAGCAGCCAAGATCTAGCGTATACGGACAATGAGCAGTTCTTC. The encoded protein is CASSQDLAYTDNEQFF.

The chain links TRBV1 to TRBJ1-1; the table's D call, TRBD1, has no DNA check behind it. TRBV1 is recorded as a pseudogene. The CDR3 consists of 16 residues. Here the CDR3 reads CTSSRTDRGKNTEAFF. CDR3 nucleotides: TGCACCAGCAGCCGGACTGACAGGGGAAAGAACACTGAAGCTTTCTTT.

This clonotype was seen repeatedly, ten times or more. The V and J genes are TRBV6-1 and TRBJ1-6; D call uncertain. Deletions cut 3 bases from V and 7 bases from J, with 16 bases between. CDR3 size: 16 residues. Germline V gives CDR1 MNHNS, CDR2 SASEGT. The CDR3: CASSDTTRHWNSPLHF. DNA for the CDR3: TGTGCCAGCAGTGACACGACAAGACATTGGAATTCACCCCTCCACTTT.

The chain couples TRBV24-1 to TRBJ2-5; TRBD1 aligns across 7 bases. V dropped 0 bases and J dropped 5; count of bases not matched to a gene: 8. The CDR3 spans 16 residues. Germline CDR1 and CDR2: KGHDR and SFDVKD. The CDR3 DNA reads TGTGCCACCAGTGATTTGGGTGAGGGGGCTGGTGAGACCCAGTACTTC. It codes for CATSDLGEGAGETQYF.

A few counts support this clonotype. The junction and the germline gene differ at one end; a read error may be behind it. This chain links TRBV27 with TRBJ1-2; D unresolved. The germline CDR1 and CDR2 sequences are MNHEY and SMNVEV (reference sequence). The CDR3 has 14 amino acids. The CDR3 loop is CAGSFFPEPNGYTF. The CDR3 nucleotides read TGTGCCGGCAGTTTTTTTCCAGAGCCAAATGGCTACACCTTC.

With respect to this clonotype: This could be a read error, since a much larger clone is one nucleotide away. J is TRBJ2-4 and V is TRBV20-1; tentatively, D is TRBD1 (5 bases). The germline V gene encodes CDR1 DFQATT and CDR2 SNEGSKA (reference sequence). The CDR3 runs 16 residues. The DNA for the CDR3 is TGCAGTGCTAGAGACTTCCGCGTAGTGGACAAATACATTCAGTACTTC. Translation: CSARDFRVVDKYIQYF.

V usage is TRBV9 and J usage is TRBJ2-7; 11 nucleotides align to TRBD2. Germline V gene sequence: CDR1 SGDLS, CDR2 YYNGEE. V trimming: 4 bases; J trimming: 7 bases; junction bases outside the gene matches: 19. The CDR3 has 18 amino acids. The CDR3 here is CASSSPAGTSGREGEQYF. CDR3 coding DNA: TGTGCCAGCAGCTCCCCGGCGGGGACTAGCGGCCGCGAAGGAGAGCAGTACTTC.

Worth noting for this clonotype: Given a much more abundant clone one base away, this may be a read error. The chain has TRBV7-9 and TRBJ2-5; possible D gene TRBD2, 6 bases. Germline V gene sequence: CDR1 SEHNR, CDR2 FQNEAQ (reference sequence). Trimming took off 10 bases at V and 3 bases at J, with 12 bases between the two ends. The CDR3 covers 12 residues. The CDR3 nucleotides are TGTGCCATACGGCCGGGGGAAGAGACCCAGTACTTC. It is translated as CAIRPGEETQYF.

As concerns this clonotype: One end of the junction does not line up with germline, which may come from a read error. This chain links TRBV20-1 with TRBJ1-1; the D is unclear. The CDR3 is made up of 12 amino acids. Germline loops: CDR1 DFQATT, CDR2 SNEGSKA (reference sequence). The CDR3 DNA follows: TGCAGTGCTAGTCCTGAGAACACTGGAGCTTTCTTT. Translation: CSASPENTGAFF.

About this clonotype: A much more abundant neighbour one base away suggests this may be a read error. The chain joins TRBV7-9 to TRBJ1-1; tentatively, D is TRBD1 (5 bases). Trimming shortened V by 5 bases and J by 0 bases, and 13 bases separated the two germline ends. The CDR3 contains 15 residues. Germline CDR1 reads SEHNR; CDR2 reads FQNEAQ (reference sequence). In DNA, the CDR3 is TGTGCCAGCAGCACGATACGGGGGATGAACACTGAAGCTTTCTTT. Residues: CASSTIRGMNTEAFF. The entire variable domain, with the rest obtained from reference TRBV7-9 and TRBJ1-1, is as follows: DTGVSQNPRHKITKRGQNVTFRCDPISEHNRLYWYRQTLGQGPEFLTYFQNEAQLEKSRLLSDRFSAERPKGSFSTLEIQRTEQGDSAMYLCASSTIRGMNTEAFFGQGTRLTVV.

This clonotype was observed once. A single base separates this from a much larger clone, so it may be a read error. Since no conserved phenylalanine or tryptophan closes the CDR3, a read error is the likely cause. CDR3 sequence reads: CASSPDRGEQYL. The DNA for the CDR3 is TGCGCCAGCAGCCCCGACAGGGGCGAGCAGTACCTC. The V call is TRBV5-1, the J call TRBJ2-7; TRBD1 aligns across 8 bases. The V and J ends lost 4 bases and 6 bases, in that order; junction bases with no gene match: 3. The CDR3 is 12 amino acids. The germline V gene encodes CDR1 SGHRS and CDR2 YFSETQ.

There are a few counts of this clonotype. This CDR3 fails to terminate in the conserved phenylalanine or tryptophan, so it likely reflects a read error. The V gene is TRBV27, the J gene TRBJ1-1, with no clear D. The V and J ends lost 3 bases and 5 bases respectively, with 10 bases between them. Germline CDR1 MNHEY, CDR2 SMNVEV (reference sequence). The length of the CDR3 is 13 residues. The CDR3: CASSLYPGTEAFL. CDR3 nucleotide sequence: TGTGCCAGCAGTTTGTATCCAGGTACTGAAGCTTTCCTT.

This clonotype was recorded at least ten times. The rearrangement links TRBV29-1 to TRBJ2-7; D remains ambiguous. Germline V gene lookup returns CDR1 SQVTM and CDR2 ANQGSEA. The CDR3 spans 12 residues. V was trimmed by 6 bases and J by 4 bases, leaving 13 bases between them. CDR3: CSVIYDTYEQYF. In DNA form, the CDR3 reads TGCAGCGTCATATACGACACTTACGAGCAGTACTTC.

Worth noting for this clonotype: Germline and junction disagree at one end, which may indicate a read error. The rearrangement joins TRBV7-8 to TRBJ1-1; D is unresolved. Germline CDR1 and CDR2: SGHVS and FQNEAQ. This CDR3 has 15 amino acids. The CDR3 DNA sequence: TGTGCCAGCAGCTTTTCCCCTACATGGAACACTGAAGCCTCCTTT. Encoded protein: CASSFSPTWNTEASF. Using reference TRBV7-8 and TRBJ1-1 for the parts outside the CDR3, the full variable domain is GAGVSQSPRYKVAKRGQDVALRCDPISGHVSLFWYQQALGQGPEFLTYFQNEAQLDKSGLPSDRFFAERPEGSVSTLKIQRTQQEDSAVYLCASSFSPTWNTEASFGQGTRLTVV.